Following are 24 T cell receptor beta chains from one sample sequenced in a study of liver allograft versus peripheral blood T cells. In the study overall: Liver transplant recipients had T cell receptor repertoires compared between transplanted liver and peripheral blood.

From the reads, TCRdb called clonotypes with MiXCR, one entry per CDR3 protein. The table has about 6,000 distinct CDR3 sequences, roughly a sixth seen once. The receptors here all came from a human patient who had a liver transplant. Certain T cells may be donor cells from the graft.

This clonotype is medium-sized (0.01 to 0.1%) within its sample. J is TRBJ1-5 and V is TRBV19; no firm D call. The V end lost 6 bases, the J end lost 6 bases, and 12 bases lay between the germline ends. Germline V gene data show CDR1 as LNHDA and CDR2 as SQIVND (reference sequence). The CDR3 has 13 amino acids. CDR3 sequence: CASSPGGLQPQHF. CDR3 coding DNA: TGTGCCAGTAGCCCAGGTGGCCTTCAGCCCCAGCATTTT.

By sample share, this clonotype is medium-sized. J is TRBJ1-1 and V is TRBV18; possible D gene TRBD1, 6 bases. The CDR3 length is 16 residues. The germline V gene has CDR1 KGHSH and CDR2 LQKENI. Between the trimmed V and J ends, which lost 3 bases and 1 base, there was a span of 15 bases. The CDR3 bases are TGTGCCAGCTCACCCTCGGTCGGGGGCGAGAACACTGAAGCTTTCTTT. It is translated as CASSPSVGGENTEAFF.

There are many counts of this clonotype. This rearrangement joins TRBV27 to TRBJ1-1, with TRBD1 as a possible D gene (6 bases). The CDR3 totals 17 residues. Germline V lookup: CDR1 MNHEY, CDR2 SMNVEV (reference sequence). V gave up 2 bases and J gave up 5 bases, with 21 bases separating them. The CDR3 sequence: CASSLMFQQGPLTEAFF. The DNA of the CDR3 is TGTGCCAGCAGTTTAATGTTTCAACAGGGTCCCCTGACTGAAGCTTTCTTT.

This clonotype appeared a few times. The CDR3 sequence is CASSPRPGQGTDTQYF. CDR3 DNA: TGTGCCAGCAGCCCTAGGCCGGGACAGGGCACAGATACGCAGTATTTT. The chain employs TRBV28 and TRBJ2-3; 8 positions match TRBD1. The CDR3 loop spans 16 amino acids. Germline-derived CDR1 and CDR2 are MDHEN and SYDVKM. The ends lost 6 bases at V and 1 base at J; junction bases unmatched: 9.

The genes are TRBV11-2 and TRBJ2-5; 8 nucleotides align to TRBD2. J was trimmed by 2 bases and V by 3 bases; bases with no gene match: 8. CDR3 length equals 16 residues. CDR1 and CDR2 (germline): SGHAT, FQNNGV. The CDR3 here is CASSFGSSGSQETQYF. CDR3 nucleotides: TGTGCCAGCAGCTTCGGGTCTAGCGGGTCACAAGAGACCCAGTACTTC. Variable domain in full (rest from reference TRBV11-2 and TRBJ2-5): EAGVAQSPRYKIIEKRQSVAFWCNPISGHATLYWYQQILGQGPKLLIQFQNNGVVDDSQLPKDRFSAERLKGVDSTLKIQPAKLEDSAVYLCASSFGSSGSQETQYFGPGTRLLVL.

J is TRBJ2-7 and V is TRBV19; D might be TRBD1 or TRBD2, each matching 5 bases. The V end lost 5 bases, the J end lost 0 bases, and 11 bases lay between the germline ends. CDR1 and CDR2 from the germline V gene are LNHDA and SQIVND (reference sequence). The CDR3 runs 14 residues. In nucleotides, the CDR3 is TGTGCCAGTAGTTTAACCGGGGCCTCCTACGAGCAGTACTTC. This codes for CASSLTGASYEQYF.

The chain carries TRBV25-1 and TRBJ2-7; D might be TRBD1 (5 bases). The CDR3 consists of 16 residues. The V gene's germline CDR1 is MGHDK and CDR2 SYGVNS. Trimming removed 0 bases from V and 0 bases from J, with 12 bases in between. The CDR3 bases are TGTGCCAGCAGTGAATATGGGGCGGACCCCTCCTACGAGCAGTACTTC. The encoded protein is CASSEYGADPSYEQYF.

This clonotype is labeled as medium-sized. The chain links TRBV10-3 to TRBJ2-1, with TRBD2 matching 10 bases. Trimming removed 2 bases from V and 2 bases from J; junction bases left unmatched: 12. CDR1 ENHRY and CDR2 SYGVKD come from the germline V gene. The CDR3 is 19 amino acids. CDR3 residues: CAISEPGGLSGGTYNEQFF. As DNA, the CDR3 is TGTGCCATCAGTGAGCCGGGGGGGCTTAGCGGGGGGACCTACAATGAGCAGTTCTTC.

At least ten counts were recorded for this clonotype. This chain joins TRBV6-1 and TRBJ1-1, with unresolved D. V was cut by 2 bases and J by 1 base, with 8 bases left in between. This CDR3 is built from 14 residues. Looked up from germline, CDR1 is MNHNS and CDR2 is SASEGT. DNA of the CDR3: TGTGCCAGCAGTGAACATGGGCCGAACACTGAAGCTTTCTTT. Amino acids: CASSEHGPNTEAFF.

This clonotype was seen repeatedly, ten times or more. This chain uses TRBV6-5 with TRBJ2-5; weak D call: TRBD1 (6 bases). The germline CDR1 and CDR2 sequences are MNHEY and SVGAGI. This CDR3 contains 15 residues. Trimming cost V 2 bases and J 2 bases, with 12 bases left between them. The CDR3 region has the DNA TGTGCCAGCAGTTACGGGCAGGGGAGACAAGAGACCCAGTACTTC. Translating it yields CASSYGQGRQETQYF.

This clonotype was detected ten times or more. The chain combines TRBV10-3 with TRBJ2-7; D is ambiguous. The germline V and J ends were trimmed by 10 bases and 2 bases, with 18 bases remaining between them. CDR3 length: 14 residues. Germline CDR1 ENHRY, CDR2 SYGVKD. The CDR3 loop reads CATKTVELTYEQYF. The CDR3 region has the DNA TGTGCCACCAAGACTGTTGAGTTAACCTACGAGCAGTACTTC.

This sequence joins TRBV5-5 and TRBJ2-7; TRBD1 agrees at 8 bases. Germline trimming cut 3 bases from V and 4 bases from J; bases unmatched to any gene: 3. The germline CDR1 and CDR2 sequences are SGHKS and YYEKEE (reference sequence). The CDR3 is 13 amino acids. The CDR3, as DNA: TGTGCCAGCAGCTGGACAGGGAGTTACGAGCAGTACTTC. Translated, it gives CASSWTGSYEQYF.

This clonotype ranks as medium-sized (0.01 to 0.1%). The DNA of the CDR3 is TGTGCCAGCAGTTTGCAGGACAGGGTGAACACTGAAGCTTTCTTT. This sequence encodes CASSLQDRVNTEAFF. The V gene is TRBV28, the J gene TRBJ1-1; 8 positions agree with TRBD1. Germline V gives CDR1 MDHEN, CDR2 SYDVKM. V was pared by 3 bases and J by 0 bases, with 3 bases of the junction left unmatched. The CDR3 sequence is 15 residues long.

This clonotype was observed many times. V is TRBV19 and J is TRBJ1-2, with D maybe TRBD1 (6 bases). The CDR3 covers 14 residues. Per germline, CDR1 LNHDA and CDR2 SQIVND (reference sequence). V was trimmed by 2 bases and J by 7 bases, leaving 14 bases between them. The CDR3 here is CASSIWGPLGGYTF. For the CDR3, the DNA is TGTGCCAGTAGTATATGGGGGCCCCTTGGTGGCTACACCTTC.

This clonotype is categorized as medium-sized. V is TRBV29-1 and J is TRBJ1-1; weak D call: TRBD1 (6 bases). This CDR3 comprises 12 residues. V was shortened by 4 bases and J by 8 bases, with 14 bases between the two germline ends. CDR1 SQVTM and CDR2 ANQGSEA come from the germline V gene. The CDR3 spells CSVGQATVEAFF. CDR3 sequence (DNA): TGCAGCGTTGGACAGGCGACGGTAGAAGCTTTCTTT.

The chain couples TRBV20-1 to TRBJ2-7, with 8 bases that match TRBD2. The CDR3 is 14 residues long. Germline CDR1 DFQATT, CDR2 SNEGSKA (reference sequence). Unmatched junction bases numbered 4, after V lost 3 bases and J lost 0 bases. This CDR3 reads CSARGTRSSYEQYF. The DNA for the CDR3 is TGCAGTGCTAGGGGGACTAGGAGCTCCTACGAGCAGTACTTC.

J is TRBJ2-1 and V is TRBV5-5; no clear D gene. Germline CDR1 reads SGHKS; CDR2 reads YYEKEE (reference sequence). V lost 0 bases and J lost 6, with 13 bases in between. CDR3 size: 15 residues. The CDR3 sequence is CASSLGPQPGNEQFF. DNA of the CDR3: TGTGCCAGCAGCTTGGGGCCCCAACCCGGCAATGAGCAGTTCTTC.

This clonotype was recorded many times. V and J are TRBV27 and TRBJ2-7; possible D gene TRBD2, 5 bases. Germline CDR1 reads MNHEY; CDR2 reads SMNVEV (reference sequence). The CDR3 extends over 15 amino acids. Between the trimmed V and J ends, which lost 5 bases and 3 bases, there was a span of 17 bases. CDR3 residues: CASSGSSSAIYEQYF. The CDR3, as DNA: TGTGCCAGCAGTGGCTCAAGTAGCGCCATCTACGAGCAGTACTTC.

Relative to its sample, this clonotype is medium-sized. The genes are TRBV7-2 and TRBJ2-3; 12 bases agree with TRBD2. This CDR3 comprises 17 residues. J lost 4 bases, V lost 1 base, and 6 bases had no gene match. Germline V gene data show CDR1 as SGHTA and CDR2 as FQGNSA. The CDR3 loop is CASSLEALAGGPDTQYF. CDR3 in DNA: TGTGCCAGCAGCTTAGAGGCACTAGCGGGGGGCCCAGATACGCAGTATTTT.

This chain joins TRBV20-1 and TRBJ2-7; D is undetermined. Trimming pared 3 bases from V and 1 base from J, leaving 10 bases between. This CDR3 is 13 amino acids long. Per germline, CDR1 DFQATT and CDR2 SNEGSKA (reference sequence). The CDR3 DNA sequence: TGCAGTGCTAGTTCTGACTTGTCCTACGAGCAGTACTTC. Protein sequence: CSASSDLSYEQYF.

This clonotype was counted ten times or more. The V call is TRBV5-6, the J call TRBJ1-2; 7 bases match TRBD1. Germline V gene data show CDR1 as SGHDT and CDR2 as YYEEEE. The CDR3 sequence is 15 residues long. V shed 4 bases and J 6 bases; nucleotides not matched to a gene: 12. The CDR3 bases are TGTGCCAGCAGCACCGGCGCCAGGGGGGGAGATGGCTACACCTTC. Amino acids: CASSTGARGGDGYTF.

CDR3 nucleotides: TGTGCCAGCAGTTACCAAACAGGGCGCCAAGAGCAGTTCTTC. This encodes CASSYQTGRQEQFF. The genes are TRBV28 and TRBJ2-1; TRBD1 might be the D (6 bases). The V end lost 4 bases, the J end lost 10 bases, and 17 bases lay between the germline ends. Germline CDR1 MDHEN, CDR2 SYDVKM. The CDR3 runs 14 residues.

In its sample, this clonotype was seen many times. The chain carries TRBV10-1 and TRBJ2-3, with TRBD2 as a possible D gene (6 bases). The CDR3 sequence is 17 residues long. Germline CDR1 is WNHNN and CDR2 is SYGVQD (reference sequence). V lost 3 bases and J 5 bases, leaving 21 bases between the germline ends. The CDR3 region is CASSDLRGRLAKDTQYF. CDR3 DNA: TGCGCCAGCAGTGACCTTCGGGGGAGATTGGCCAAAGATACGCAGTATTTT.

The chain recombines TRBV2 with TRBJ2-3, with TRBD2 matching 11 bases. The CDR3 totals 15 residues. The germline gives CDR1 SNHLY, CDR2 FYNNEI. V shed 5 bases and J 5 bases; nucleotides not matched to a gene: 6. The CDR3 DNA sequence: TGTGCCAGCAGTCCACTAGCGGGGGCAAGAGATACGCAGTATTTT. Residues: CASSPLAGARDTQYF.